Shown below are 7 T cell receptor beta chains from a single sample sequenced in a study of shared clonotypes between healthy human individuals. Clones were read by immunoSEQ multiplex PCR, and TCRdb kept only the in-frame ones, dropping some. This sample yields around 720,000 clones, of which around four fifths are seen a single time; 1.5% to 2% belongs to the top ten. Sequenced sample: memory CD4+ T cells sorted from blood. As for subset: CD45RA-negative fraction. These receptors were obtained from a woman in her twenties or thirties in good health.

V is TRBV11-2 and J is TRBJ2-1; 7 bases line up with TRBD1. Germline V lookup: CDR1 SGHAT, CDR2 FQNNGV. The CDR3 runs to 16 residues. The J segment lost 2 bases and the V segment lost 1 base, leaving 5 bases of the junction unmatched. CDR3 sequence reads: CASSLGIGTAYNEQFF. DNA of the CDR3: TGTGCCAGCAGCTTAGGAATCGGGACAGCCTACAATGAGCAGTTCTTC.

V gene TRBV6-6 combines with J gene TRBJ1-5, with D tentatively TRBD1 (5 bases). Germline CDR1 reads MNHNY; CDR2 reads SVGAGI (reference sequence). This CDR3 spans 14 amino acids. The V end was cut by 3 bases, the J end by 6 bases, with 12 bases between. In DNA form, the CDR3 reads TGTGCCAGCAGTTATGCTGGAGGGGTTCAGCCCCAGCATTTT. This encodes CASSYAGGVQPQHF.

The rearrangement uses TRBV4-1 and TRBJ2-7, with D perhaps given as TRBD1 or TRBD2 (5 bases each). Germline assignment: CDR1 MGHRA and CDR2 YSYEKL. V lost 4 bases, J lost 3 bases, and 16 bases lay in between. CDR3 length: 15 residues. This CDR3 is CASSPRGAGLYEQYF. The DNA of the CDR3 is TGCGCCAGCAGCCCCCGAGGGGCAGGGCTCTACGAGCAGTACTTC.

This sequence joins TRBV2 and TRBJ1-5; TRBD1 is a possible D gene (5 bases). V was cut by 3 bases and J by 7 bases, with 10 bases left in between. This CDR3 comprises 13 residues. Germline V CDR1 and CDR2: SNHLY, FYNNEI. The CDR3 nucleotides read TGTGCCAGCAGTGATATTGGGGACCAGCCCCAGCATTTT. This encodes CASSDIGDQPQHF.

This clone was seen more than once but under ten times. Distinct nucleotide sequences in the sample also encode this CDR3. The V and J genes are TRBV19 and TRBJ1-5; no firm D call. The CDR3 totals 13 residues. The V end lost 7 bases, the J end lost 0 bases, and 7 bases lay between the germline ends. Germline V CDR1 and CDR2: LNHDA, SQIVND (reference sequence). The CDR3 loop reads CASTGYSNQPQHF. Written as DNA, the CDR3 is TGTGCCAGTACAGGTTATAGCAATCAGCCCCAGCATTTT.

The V gene is TRBV5-6, the J gene TRBJ1-1, with D uncertain. The CDR3 totals 17 residues. Germline V gene lookup returns CDR1 SGHDT and CDR2 YYEEEE. Trimming removed 1 base from V and 1 base from J, with 17 bases in between. In nucleotides, the CDR3 is TGTGCCAGCAGCTTGATGCCGTTCGGGAGAGAGAACACTGAAGCTTTCTTT. The encoded protein is CASSLMPFGRENTEAFF.

Details on this clone: Different DNA sequences within this sample yield the same CDR3. J is TRBJ2-7 and V is TRBV5-1, with 7 bases matching TRBD1. With 0 bases clipped from V and 2 bases from J, the junction kept 5 bases outside the gene matches. Per germline, CDR1 SGHRS and CDR2 YFSETQ. CDR3 length: 15 residues. CDR3 nucleotide sequence: TGCGCCAGCAGCTTGGCGACGGGACAGACCTACGAGCAGTACTTC. Its translation: CASSLATGQTYEQYF.